Given below is one T cell receptor (beta chain) in context. TCRdb independently ran MiXCR on the RT-PCR reads; one entry per CDR3 protein. The data show about 680,000 distinct CDR3 sequences, around 14% seen once. Sequencing was carried out using memory CD4+ T cells from blood. The TCR originated in a female donor in good health, serving as a healthy control.

CDR3 region: CASSHNENQPQHF. CDR3 nucleotide sequence: TGTGCCAGCAGCCACAATGAGAATCAGCCCCAGCATTTT. V gene TRBV4-2 combines with J gene TRBJ1-5; D is uncertain. The length of the CDR3 is 13 residues. With 3 bases removed from V and 4 bases from J, the gap between germline ends came to 7 bases. Per the germline V gene, CDR1 is LGHNA and CDR2 is YNFKEQ.